The entry that follows covers one T cell receptor (beta chain) sequence. The data were obtained in a study of CD8 T cells in Susac syndrome. Per the germline V gene, CDR1 is SGHTS and CDR2 is YDEGEE. The CDR3 consists of 14 residues. With 4 bases removed from V and 5 bases from J, the gap between germline ends came to 13 bases. Reverse transcription of 0.5 to 1 ug RNA was performed with random hexamers. TCRdb re-called the immunoSEQ multiplex PCR reads through MiXCR, storing one row per CDR3 protein. The repertoire has 180,000 or so distinct CDR3 sequences, 90% to 95% of them found once; the top ten carry about 0.096%.

The V call is TRBV5-8, the J call TRBJ2-1, with no clear D. The sequence was obtained from a human donor with multiple sclerosis. Material: CD4+ T cells from PBMCs. The CDR3 region is CASSPRQRDNEQFF. The CDR3, as DNA: TGTGCCAGCAGCCCCCGACAACGAGACAATGAGCAGTTCTTC. The entire variable domain, with the rest obtained from reference TRBV5-8 and TRBJ2-1, is as follows: EAGVTQSPTHLIKTRGQQATLRCSPISGHTSVYWYQQALGLGLQFLLWYDEGEERNRGNFPPRFSGRQFPNYSSELNVNALELEDSALYLCASSPRQRDNEQFFGPGTRLTVL.